Listed here are 29 T cell receptor beta chains from one sample, sequenced in a study of long-term antiretroviral therapy in people with HIV. Version v3.0 of the immunoSEQ assay ran at survey level. Profiling relied on immunoSEQ multiplex PCR, and the TCRdb table lists in-frame clones only, not all of them. Seen here are some 25,000 clones, around nine tenths observed once, and the top ten hold approximately 5%. Sequencing was performed on unsorted PBMCs, taken almost 4.6 years after starting antiretroviral therapy. Receptors were obtained from a man younger than 40 with HIV.

This clone came up a few times. The genes are TRBV5-1 and TRBJ2-7, with D hard to call. V lost 7 bases to trimming and J lost 3 bases, with 14 bases between them. The CDR3 spans 13 residues. Germline V gene sequence: CDR1 SGHRS, CDR2 YFSETQ. The CDR3 nucleotides are TGCGCCAGCCAGGTTGATCATAACTACGAGCAGTACTTC. It specifies CASQVDHNYEQYF.

This chain uses TRBV29-1 with TRBJ2-2; the match to TRBD2 covers 14 bases. The CDR3 is 16 amino acids. Germline lookup yields CDR1 SQVTM and CDR2 ANQGSEA. V trimming: 5 bases; J trimming: 4 bases; junction bases outside the gene matches: 6. The CDR3 protein is CSVTGTSGGSTGELFF. The CDR3 nucleotides are TGCAGCGTTACCGGGACTAGCGGGGGATCCACCGGGGAGCTGTTTTTT.

The rearrangement joins TRBV6-6 to TRBJ1-3, with D possibly being TRBD1 (6 bases). Trimming removed 6 bases from V and 0 bases from J, with 15 bases in between. The V gene's germline CDR1 is MNHNY and CDR2 SVGAGI (reference sequence). The CDR3 spans 16 residues. The CDR3 sequence: CASSPLRGFSGNTIYF. CDR3 DNA: TGTGCCAGCAGCCCACTCAGGGGATTCTCTGGAAACACCATATATTTT.

This sequence joins TRBV9 and TRBJ1-2; D remains unclear. This CDR3 has 13 residues. V was trimmed by 5 bases and J by 0 bases, leaving 8 bases between them. Germline-derived CDR1 and CDR2 are SGDLS and YYNGEE. The CDR3 coding sequence is TGTGCCAGCAGTCATAATACTAACTATGGCTACACCTTC. The encoded protein is CASSHNTNYGYTF. The variable domain in full, completed from reference TRBV9 and TRBJ1-2, reads DSGVTQTPKHLITATGQRVTLRCSPRSGDLSVYWYQQSLDQGLQFLIQYYNGEERAKGNILERFSAQQFPDLHSELNLSSLELGDSALYFCASSHNTNYGYTFGSGTRLTVV.

This chain joins TRBV11-2 and TRBJ2-3, with D possibly being TRBD2 (6 bases). Germline V gene lookup returns CDR1 SGHAT and CDR2 FQNNGV. Trimming removed 4 bases from V and 4 bases from J, with 12 bases in between. CDR3 size: 14 residues. The CDR3 region is CASSSWGESDTQYF. CDR3 in DNA: TGTGCCAGCAGCTCTTGGGGGGAGTCAGATACGCAGTATTTT.

The chain has TRBV27 and TRBJ2-3, with D perhaps matching TRBD2 (6 bases). This CDR3 is built from 15 residues. V lost 5 bases and J 4 bases, leaving 16 bases between the germline ends. Germline loops: CDR1 MNHEY, CDR2 SMNVEV (reference sequence). CDR3 nucleotides: TGTGCCAGCAGTGATTACGGGGGTCTGGCAGATACGCAGTATTTT. Encoded protein: CASSDYGGLADTQYF.

The chain carries TRBV19 and TRBJ1-4; 11 nucleotides align to TRBD1. The CDR3 extends over 15 amino acids. J was trimmed by 7 bases and V by 8 bases; bases with no gene match: 9. Germline CDR1 and CDR2: LNHDA and SQIVND (reference sequence). The chain's CDR3 is CASGTGGPLPEKLFF. The DNA for the CDR3 is TGTGCCAGTGGGACAGGGGGACCTCTCCCTGAAAAACTGTTTTTT.

This chain uses TRBV7-2 with TRBJ1-5; D unclear. CDR3 length: 13 amino acids. Per the germline V gene, CDR1 is SGHTA and CDR2 is FQGNSA. Deletions cut 7 bases from V and 0 bases from J, with 7 bases between. The CDR3 sequence is CASTAFSNQPQHF. CDR3 DNA sequence: TGTGCCAGCACCGCATTTAGCAATCAGCCCCAGCATTTT.

This chain uses TRBV7-2 with TRBJ2-5; D is tentatively TRBD1 or TRBD2 (5 bases each). Trimming took 1 base from V and 5 from J, leaving 14 bases between them. Germline V gene lookup returns CDR1 SGHTA and CDR2 FQGNSA. CDR3 length: 15 residues. CDR3 bases: TGTGCCAGCAGCTTAGTTGGGCCCGAGGGGGAGACCCAGTACTTC. Amino acids: CASSLVGPEGETQYF.

The J gene is TRBJ2-7, the V gene TRBV1; the table gives TRBD2 as D, unverified against the DNA. TRBV1 is classified as a pseudogene. The CDR3 has 15 amino acids. This CDR3 reads CTSSHETRCFDEQYF. In DNA form, the CDR3 reads TGCACCAGCAGCCATGAGACTAGGTGTTTCGACGAGCAGTACTTC.

This clone was counted once. V gene TRBV19 combines with J gene TRBJ1-5, with D hard to call. The CDR3 totals 18 residues. Trimming stripped 2 bases from V and 2 bases from J, with 19 bases between. Germline assignment: CDR1 LNHDA and CDR2 SQIVND (reference sequence). The CDR3 DNA sequence: TGTGCCAGTAGTATAAAGGTTGTCAGAGGGAGGCGCAATCAGCCCCAGCATTTT. It is translated as CASSIKVVRGRRNQPQHF.

This chain joins TRBV30 and TRBJ2-6; D not resolved. Germline-derived CDR1 and CDR2 are GTSNPN and SVGIG (reference sequence). The CDR3 runs 13 residues. V was trimmed by 3 bases and J by 0 bases, leaving 3 bases between them. In nucleotides, the CDR3 is TGTGCCTGGAGGCTCTCTGGGGCCAACGTCCTGACTTTC. Translated, it gives CAWRLSGANVLTF.

This rearrangement joins TRBV18 to TRBJ1-1, with D hard to call. Germline assignment: CDR1 KGHSH and CDR2 LQKENI. V lost 6 bases to trimming and J lost 0 bases, with 8 bases between them. The CDR3 length is 13 residues. CDR3: CASSPQVNTEAFF. CDR3 bases: TGTGCCAGCTCGCCGCAGGTGAACACTGAAGCTTTCTTT.

Worth noting for this clone: A junction boundary mismatches the germline segment, possibly from a read error. The rearrangement links TRBV6-6 to TRBJ1-1; D call uncertain. CDR3 length: 15 residues. CDR1 is MNHNY and CDR2 is SVGAGI in the germline V gene (reference sequence). CDR3 amino acids: CASSYYSWGNTEAFF. In DNA, the CDR3 is TGTGCCAGCAGCTACTACTCTTGGGGTAACACTGAAGCTTTCTTT.

The J gene is TRBJ1-2, the V gene TRBV7-2, with D unclear. The CDR3 runs to 13 residues. Germline assignment: CDR1 SGHTA and CDR2 FQGNSA. The germline V and J ends were trimmed by 1 base and 12 bases, with 15 bases remaining between them. CDR3 region: CASSLDSRGGDTF. Written as DNA, the CDR3 is TGTGCCAGCAGCTTAGATAGTCGGGGAGGAGACACCTTC. Full variable domain (outside the CDR3, taken from reference TRBV7-2 and TRBJ1-2): GAGVSQSPSNKVTEKGKDVELRCDPISGHTALYWYRQSLGQGLEFLIYFQGNSAPDKSGLPSDRFSAERTGGSVSTLTIQRTQQEDSAVYLCASSLDSRGGDTFGSGTRLTVV.

DNA for the CDR3: TGTGCCAGCAGCCCAGGATCTCTAGGGAGAGACAACATGAACACTGAAGCTTTCTTT. This sequence encodes CASSPGSLGRDNMNTEAFF. The V gene is TRBV7-2, the J gene TRBJ1-1; no clear D. Per germline, CDR1 SGHTA and CDR2 FQGNSA. The CDR3 length is 19 residues. The V end was cut by 5 bases, the J end by 0 bases, with 25 bases between.

The chain links TRBV7-2 to TRBJ2-7; 9 nucleotides line up with TRBD1. V was pared by 5 bases and J by 3 bases, with 8 bases of the junction left unmatched. This CDR3 is 15 amino acids long. CDR1 is SGHTA, CDR2 FQGNSA, per germline. The CDR3 DNA reads TGTGCCAGCAGCCCCCCCGGGACAGGGTACTACGAGCAGTACTTC. This encodes CASSPPGTGYYEQYF. Supplemented by reference TRBV7-2 and TRBJ2-7, the full variable domain reads GAGVSQSPSNKVTEKGKDVELRCDPISGHTALYWYRQSLGQGLEFLIYFQGNSAPDKSGLPSDRFSAERTGGSVSTLTIQRTQQEDSAVYLCASSPPGTGYYEQYFGPGTRLTVT.

The V and J genes are TRBV30 and TRBJ2-2; possibly TRBD2 for D (5 bases). Germline values: CDR1 GTSNPN, CDR2 SVGIG (reference sequence). The V gene lost 0 bases and the J gene lost 4 bases, with 18 bases spanning the gap. The CDR3 is 17 residues long. The chain's CDR3 is CAWSVPDPGSGTGELFF. In DNA, the CDR3 is TGTGCCTGGAGTGTACCGGACCCGGGATCGGGCACCGGGGAGCTGTTTTTT. The whole variable domain, filled in from reference TRBV30 and TRBJ2-2, reads SQTIHQWPATLVQPVGSPLSLECTVEGTSNPNLYWYRQAAGRGLQLLFYSVGIGQISSEVPQNLSASRPQDRQFILSSKKLLLSDSGFYLCAWSVPDPGSGTGELFFGEGSRLTVL.

The V and J genes are TRBV11-2 and TRBJ2-3, with no clear D. The germline V gene has CDR1 SGHAT and CDR2 FQNNGV. V gave up 0 bases and J gave up 8 bases, with 0 bases separating them. The CDR3 is made up of 10 amino acids. CDR3 nucleotide sequence: TGTGCCAGCAGCTTAGATACGCAGTATTTT. Amino acid sequence: CASSLDTQYF.

This chain joins TRBV4-3 and TRBJ1-2; the D gene is possibly TRBD1 (5 bases). CDR3 length: 15 residues. CDR1 LGHNA and CDR2 YSLEER come from the germline V gene. Trimming took off 4 bases at V and 5 bases at J, with 17 bases between the two ends. The CDR3 sequence: CASSPGTDVGYGYTF. CDR3 DNA: TGCGCCAGCAGCCCCGGGACCGACGTGGGGTATGGCTACACCTTC.

The chain carries TRBV11-2 and TRBJ1-1, with D unresolved. The germline V gene has CDR1 SGHAT and CDR2 FQNNGV. Deletions cut 2 bases from V and 0 bases from J, with 10 bases between. The CDR3 length is 15 residues. The CDR3 DNA reads TGTGCCAGCAGCTTAAAAAGGCAGCTGAACACTGAAGCTTTCTTT. Residues: CASSLKRQLNTEAFF. Full variable domain (missing parts from reference TRBV11-2 and TRBJ1-1): EAGVAQSPRYKIIEKRQSVAFWCNPISGHATLYWYQQILGQGPKLLIQFQNNGVVDDSQLPKDRFSAERLKGVDSTLKIQPAKLEDSAVYLCASSLKRQLNTEAFFGQGTRLTVV.

This chain joins TRBV7-6 and TRBJ1-6; D remains unclear. Germline V gene sequence: CDR1 SGHVS, CDR2 FNYEAQ. V was pared by 5 bases and J by 10 bases, with 18 bases between. The CDR3 contains 15 residues. CDR3 sequence (DNA): TGTGCCAGCAGCCCCCTGCAACAGAGTGGGTCACCCCTCCACTTT. It codes for CASSPLQQSGSPLHF.

V and J are TRBV18 and TRBJ2-5; 9 nucleotides match TRBD2. J was trimmed by 4 bases and V by 1 base; bases with no gene match: 7. The germline V gene encodes CDR1 KGHSH and CDR2 LQKENI. The CDR3 is made up of 16 amino acids. CDR3 sequence: CASSPLVLAGRETQYF. CDR3 DNA sequence: TGTGCCAGCTCACCACTAGTACTAGCGGGCAGAGAGACCCAGTACTTC.

CDR3 DNA: TGTGCCAGCAGCTCCTTACGTGGGAAGAACACCGGGGAGCTGTTTTTT. This translates into CASSSLRGKNTGELFF. The rearrangement links TRBV7-9 to TRBJ2-2; D is ambiguous. The CDR3 is made up of 16 amino acids. The germline V gene encodes CDR1 SEHNR and CDR2 FQNEAQ (reference sequence). Trimming pared 4 bases from V and 1 base from J, leaving 13 bases between.

DNA of the CDR3: TGCAGCGTTGAAGATCCGGGACAGGGCGAAAAACTGTTTTTT. The encoded protein is CSVEDPGQGEKLFF. This sequence joins TRBV29-1 and TRBJ1-4; 9 nucleotides match TRBD1. The CDR3 is 14 amino acids. Germline CDR1 SQVTM, CDR2 ANQGSEA. Unmatched junction bases numbered 4, after V lost 0 bases and J lost 8 bases.

The chain uses TRBV29-1 and TRBJ2-7; D is unresolved. Germline V gene sequence: CDR1 SQVTM, CDR2 ANQGSEA. V shed 1 base and J shed 1 base, with 8 bases lying between them. CDR3 length: 13 amino acids. CDR3 sequence: CSVEAADSYEQYF. The CDR3 DNA is TGCAGCGTTGAAGCGGCCGATTCCTACGAGCAGTACTTC.

This chain links TRBV6-5 with TRBJ2-5; tentatively, D is TRBD1 or TRBD2 (6 bases each). Germline CDR1 is MNHEY and CDR2 is SVGAGI. The CDR3 loop spans 14 amino acids. V was clipped by 7 bases and J by 4 bases, with 16 bases between them. The CDR3 DNA reads as TGTGCCAGCATGAGCGGAGGGGGGACAGAGACCCAGTACTTC. Its translation: CASMSGGGTETQYF.

J is TRBJ2-1 and V is TRBV5-4, with D possibly being TRBD1 (6 bases). V lost 4 bases to trimming and J lost 5 bases, with 13 bases between them. Germline V lookup: CDR1 SGHNT, CDR2 YYREEE (reference sequence). This CDR3 region has 14 residues. DNA for the CDR3: TGTGCCAGCAGCCCCCGGGACAACCACAATGAGCAGTTCTTC. It yields the protein CASSPRDNHNEQFF.

The CDR3 DNA is TGTGCCAGCAGCAGATACCCCAGCCAAGAGACCCAGTACTTC. Its protein is CASSRYPSQETQYF. V gene TRBV9 combines with J gene TRBJ2-5; D is uncertain. Germline lookup yields CDR1 SGDLS and CDR2 YYNGEE. The V end lost 4 bases, the J end lost 1 base, and 11 bases lay between the germline ends. The CDR3 contains 14 residues.